This paragraph covers one TCR beta chain sequence. The antigen is not known. The record originates from a study of shared clonotypes between healthy human individuals. On the study more broadly: The plates for each donor numbered three CD4 naive, three CD4 memory, two CD8 naive and one CD8 memory.

Overall study findings and caveats: Represented diversity (both genetic and exposure-history) was limited by the small number of donors.

V gave up 6 bases and J gave up 7 bases; unmatched junction bases: 4. The germline V gene encodes CDR1 MNHNY and CDR2 SVGAGI (reference sequence). The CDR3 length is 12 residues. Assay execution proceeded at the deep level. In the original analysis: Junction-only sequences without quality scores came from ImmunoSEQ, so filtering differed. Assay used: immunoSEQ multiplex PCR; TCRdb lists only in-frame clones, some missing. The V and J calls and the clone size are those of that table, but D and trimming were determined from the DNA. The table has roughly 2.5 million clones, approximately 94% seen once. Sequencing used naive CD4+ T cells sorted from blood. This sample's subset: CD45RA+ positively selected. This clonotype originated in a man aged 18 to 30 in good health. J is TRBJ2-3 and V is TRBV6-6; TRBD1 matches at 7 bases. CDR3 bases: TGTGCCAGCAGCCCAGGGGGACATACGCAGTATTTT. It specifies CASSPGGHTQYF.